This paragraph covers one T cell receptor (beta chain) sequence. This clonotype was seen only a few times. It lacks a known antigen. No base qualities exist here, and no much larger clone lies one base off it. This specimen belongs to a study of T-cell memory formation after mild COVID-19 (dated by TCRdb to about 2021). About the study as a whole: TCR sequence clusters from the two donors were largely donor specific. Longitudinal TCRalpha and TCRbeta repertoire sequencing tracked T-cell clones expanding and contracting after mild COVID-19 in two donors. Two young, previously healthy adult volunteers made up the cohort, one male and one female. Overall results and qualifications from the work: Contracting CD4+ clones were located mainly in the CM and EM memory subsets, whereas CD8+ clones were found to be enriched in EMRA. SARS-CoV-2 specificity of the second-wave clones peaking on day 37 was not confirmed. The study included only a couple of mild cases, and larger cohorts that include severe cases with pre-infection samples were judged to be necessary. Some responding clones were detected in pre-infection memory, which suggested that pre-existing cross-reactive memory T cells had joined the SARS-CoV-2 response. From day 15 to 85, contracting clones showed balanced CD4/CD8 phenotypes, whereas a second wave of clones that expanded from day 15 to 37 leaned towards CD4+.

TCRdb records Illumina NovaSeq 6000 as the sequencer. cDNA libraries for TCRalpha and TCRbeta were prepared by 5'RACE using constant-segment primers, with sample barcodes and unique molecular identifiers added. RNA was extracted from every sample with Trizol reagent. Libraries were amplified in two PCR steps, with a second sample barcode and Illumina TruSeq adapters added in the second step. Sequencing of the libraries was done on an Illumina NovaSeq, producing 2 x 150 bp paired-end reads. From the authors' description of their analysis: Reads were demultiplexed and collapsed into UMI-guided consensus sequences with migec v1.2.7. Using mixcr v2.1.11, UMI consensuses were aligned to TRA and TRB V and J templates and then assembled into clonotypes. A clonotype was counted as expanded or contracted only when both edgeR and NoisET called the clonotype significant, with the noise models trained on biological replicates. For edgeR calls, the thresholds were a false discovery rate-adjusted p below 0.01 and a log2 fold-change of 1. As an exploratory analysis of dynamics, PCA with hierarchical clustering was applied to max-normalized trajectories of the 1000 most abundant clonotypes. Each responding clone was given a CD4 or CD8 phenotype based on the CD4+ and CD8+ repertoires, which had been sequenced separately. The public sequencing data were trimmed at Q25 with fastp and processed into clonotypes with MiXCR by TCRdb, which kept only in-frame beta chains. Here each entry gathers all rows of one CDR3 protein and keeps the most common genes and DNA. Clone size and V and J calls follow TCRdb, not the original study. For this sample the table gives hundreds of thousands of distinct CDR3 sequences, of which approximately 15% were detected only once. Clones ranked in the top ten supply over 20% of the sample.

V is shortened by 9 bases, J by 5 bases, and the region joining them spans 5 bases. The CDR3 numbers 9 residues from cysteine through valine. Just CDR3 DNA is preserved here, 27 bases in frame from base 1. For CDR1 and CDR2, the germline V gene lists SNHLY and FYNNEI. PBMCs were isolated by Ficoll-Paque density gradient centrifugation. The V gene is TRBV2 and the J gene is TRBJ2-7, with the D segment identity uncertain. The source is a young man who had mild COVID-19 (a few samples of this study predate the infection). The sample titles of this study are shuffled in the database, so cell type and time point are left out; the donor was told from shared clones. What was sequenced was PBMCs or a T cell subset sorted from them (not recorded which). The nucleotide sequence reads TGTGCCAGTCCCCACGAGCAGTACGTC. This is translated as CASPHEQYV.